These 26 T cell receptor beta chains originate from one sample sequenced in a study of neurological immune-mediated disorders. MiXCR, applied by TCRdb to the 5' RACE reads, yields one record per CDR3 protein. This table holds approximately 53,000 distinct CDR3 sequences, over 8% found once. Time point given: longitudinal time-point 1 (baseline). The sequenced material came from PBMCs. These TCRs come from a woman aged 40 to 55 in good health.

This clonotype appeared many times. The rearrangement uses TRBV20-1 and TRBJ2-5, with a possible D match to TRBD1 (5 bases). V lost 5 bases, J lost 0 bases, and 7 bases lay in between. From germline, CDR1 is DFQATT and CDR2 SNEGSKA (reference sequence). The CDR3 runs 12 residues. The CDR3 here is CSAATDQETQYF. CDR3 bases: TGCAGTGCTGCGACAGACCAAGAGACCCAGTACTTC.

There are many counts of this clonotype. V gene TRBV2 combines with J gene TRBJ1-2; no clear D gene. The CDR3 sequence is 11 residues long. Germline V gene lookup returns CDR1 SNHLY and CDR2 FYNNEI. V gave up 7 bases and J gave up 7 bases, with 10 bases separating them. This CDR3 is CASMLGGGYTF. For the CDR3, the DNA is TGTGCCAGCATGCTGGGAGGTGGCTACACCTTC.

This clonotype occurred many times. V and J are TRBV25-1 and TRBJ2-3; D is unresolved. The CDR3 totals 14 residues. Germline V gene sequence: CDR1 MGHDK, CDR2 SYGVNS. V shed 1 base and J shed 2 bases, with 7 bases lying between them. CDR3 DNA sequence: TGTGCCAGCAGTGAATTAGCAGCCACAGATACGCAGTATTTT. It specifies CASSELAATDTQYF.

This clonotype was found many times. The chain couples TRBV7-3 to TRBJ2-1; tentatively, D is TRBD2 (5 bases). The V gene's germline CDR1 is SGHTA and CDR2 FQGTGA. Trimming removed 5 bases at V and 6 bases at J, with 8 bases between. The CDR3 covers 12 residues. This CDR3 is CASSKSGNEQFF. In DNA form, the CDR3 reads TGTGCCAGCAGCAAAAGCGGCAATGAGCAGTTCTTC. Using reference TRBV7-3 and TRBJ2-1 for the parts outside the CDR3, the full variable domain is GAGVSQTPSNKVTEKGKYVELRCDPISGHTALYWYRQSLGQGPEFLIYFQGTGAADDSGLPNDRFFAVRPEGSVSTLKIQRTERGDSAVYLCASSKSGNEQFFGPGTRLTVL.

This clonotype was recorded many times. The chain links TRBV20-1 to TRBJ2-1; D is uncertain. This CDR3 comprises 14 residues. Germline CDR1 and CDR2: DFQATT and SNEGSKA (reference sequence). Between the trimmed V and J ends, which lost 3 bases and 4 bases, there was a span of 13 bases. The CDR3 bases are TGCAGTGCTAGCTTAGAACCTGTTTACAATGAGCAGTTCTTC. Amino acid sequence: CSASLEPVYNEQFF.

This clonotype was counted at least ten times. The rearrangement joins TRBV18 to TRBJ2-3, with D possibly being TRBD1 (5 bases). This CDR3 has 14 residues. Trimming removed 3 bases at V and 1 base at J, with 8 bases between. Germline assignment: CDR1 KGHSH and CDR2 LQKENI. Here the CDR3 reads CASSPVRGTDTQYF. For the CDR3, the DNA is TGTGCCAGCTCACCTGTCAGGGGCACAGATACGCAGTATTTT.

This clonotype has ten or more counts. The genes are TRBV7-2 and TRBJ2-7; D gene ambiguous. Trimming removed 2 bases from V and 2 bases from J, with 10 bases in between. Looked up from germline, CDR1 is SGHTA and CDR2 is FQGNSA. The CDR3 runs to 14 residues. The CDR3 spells CASSLWQVPYEQYF. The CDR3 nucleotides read TGTGCCAGCAGCTTATGGCAGGTCCCCTACGAGCAGTACTTC.

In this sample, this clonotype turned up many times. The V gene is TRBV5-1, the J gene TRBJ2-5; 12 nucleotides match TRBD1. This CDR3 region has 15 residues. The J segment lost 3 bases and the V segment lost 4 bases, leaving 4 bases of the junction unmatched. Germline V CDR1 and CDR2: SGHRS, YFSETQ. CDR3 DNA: TGCGCCAGCAGCGGAGGGACAGGGGGCAAAGAGACCCAGTACTTC. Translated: CASSGGTGGKETQYF.

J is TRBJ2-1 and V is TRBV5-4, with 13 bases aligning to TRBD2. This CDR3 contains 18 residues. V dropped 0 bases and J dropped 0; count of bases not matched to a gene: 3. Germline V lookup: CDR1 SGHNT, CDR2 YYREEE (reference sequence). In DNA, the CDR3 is TGTGCCAGCAGCTTGGAAAGACTAGCGGGAGGCTCCTACAATGAGCAGTTCTTC. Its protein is CASSLERLAGGSYNEQFF.

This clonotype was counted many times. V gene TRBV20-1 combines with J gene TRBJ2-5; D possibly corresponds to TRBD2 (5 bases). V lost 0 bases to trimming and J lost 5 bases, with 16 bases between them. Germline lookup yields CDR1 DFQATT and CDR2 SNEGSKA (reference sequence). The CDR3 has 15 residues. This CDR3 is CSARDLGLADETQYF. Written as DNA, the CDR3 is TGCAGTGCTAGAGATCTCGGGCTAGCTGACGAGACCCAGTACTTC.

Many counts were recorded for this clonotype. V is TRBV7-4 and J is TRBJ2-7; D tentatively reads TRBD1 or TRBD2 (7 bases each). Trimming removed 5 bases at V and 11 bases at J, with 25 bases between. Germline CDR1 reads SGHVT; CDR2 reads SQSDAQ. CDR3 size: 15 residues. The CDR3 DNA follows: TGTGCCAGCAGCCCAACGCGGGGGACAGTCTCCGGGGAGTACTTC. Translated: CASSPTRGTVSGEYF.

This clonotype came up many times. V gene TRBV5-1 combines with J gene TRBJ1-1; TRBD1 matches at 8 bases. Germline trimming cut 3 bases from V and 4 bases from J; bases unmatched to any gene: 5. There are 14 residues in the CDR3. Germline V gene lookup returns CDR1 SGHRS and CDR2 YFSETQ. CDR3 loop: CASSWGQEGTEAFF. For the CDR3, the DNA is TGCGCCAGCAGCTGGGGACAGGAAGGCACTGAAGCTTTCTTT.

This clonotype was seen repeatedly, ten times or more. CDR3 protein: CASSLDGTGGEKLFF. The CDR3 DNA reads as TGCGCCAGCAGCTTGGATGGGACAGGCGGTGAAAAACTGTTTTTT. This chain connects TRBV5-1 to TRBJ1-4; 8 bases agree with TRBD1. The CDR3 has 15 amino acids. Germline CDR1 reads SGHRS; CDR2 reads YFSETQ. V lost 0 bases and J lost 7; bases outside the gene matches: 5.

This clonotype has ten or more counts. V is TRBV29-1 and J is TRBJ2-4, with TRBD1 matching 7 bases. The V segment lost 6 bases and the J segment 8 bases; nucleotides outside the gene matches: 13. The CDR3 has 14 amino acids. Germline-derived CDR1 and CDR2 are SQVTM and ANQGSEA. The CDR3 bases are TGCAGCGTCGGTACAGGGGCCGAGGCGGACATTCAGTACTTC. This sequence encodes CSVGTGAEADIQYF.

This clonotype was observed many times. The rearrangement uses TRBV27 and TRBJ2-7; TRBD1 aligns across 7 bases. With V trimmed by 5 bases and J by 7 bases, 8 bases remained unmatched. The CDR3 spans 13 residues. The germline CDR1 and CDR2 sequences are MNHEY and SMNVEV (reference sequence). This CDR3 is CASSVGQVSEQYF. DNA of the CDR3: TGTGCCAGCAGTGTAGGACAGGTCTCGGAGCAGTACTTC.

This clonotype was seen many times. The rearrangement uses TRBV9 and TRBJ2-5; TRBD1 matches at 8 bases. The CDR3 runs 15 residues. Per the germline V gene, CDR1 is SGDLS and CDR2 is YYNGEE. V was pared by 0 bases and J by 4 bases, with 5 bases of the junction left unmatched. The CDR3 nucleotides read TGTGCCAGCAGCGTAGGGACAGGGAACGGAGAGACCCAGTACTTC. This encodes CASSVGTGNGETQYF.

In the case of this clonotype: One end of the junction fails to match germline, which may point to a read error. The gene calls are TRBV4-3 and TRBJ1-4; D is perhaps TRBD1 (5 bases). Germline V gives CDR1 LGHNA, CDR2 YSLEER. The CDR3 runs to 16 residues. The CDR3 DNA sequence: TGCGCCAGCAGCCAGGGCGGGGCAGATGTAATTGAAAACCTGTTTTTT. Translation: CASSQGGADVIENLFF.

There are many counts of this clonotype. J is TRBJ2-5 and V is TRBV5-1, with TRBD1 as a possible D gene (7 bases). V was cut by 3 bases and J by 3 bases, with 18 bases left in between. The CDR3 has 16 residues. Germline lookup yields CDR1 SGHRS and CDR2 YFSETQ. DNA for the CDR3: TGCGCCAGCAGCTACGCCGCGGGACAGACTGAAGAGACCCAGTACTTC. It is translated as CASSYAAGQTEETQYF.

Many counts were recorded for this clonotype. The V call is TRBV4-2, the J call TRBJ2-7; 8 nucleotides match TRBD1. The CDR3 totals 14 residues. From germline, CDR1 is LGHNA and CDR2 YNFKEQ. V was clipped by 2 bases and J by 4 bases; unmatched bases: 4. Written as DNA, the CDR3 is TGTGCCAGCAGCCAACCGGACAGGGCTTACGAGCAGTACTTC. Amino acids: CASSQPDRAYEQYF.

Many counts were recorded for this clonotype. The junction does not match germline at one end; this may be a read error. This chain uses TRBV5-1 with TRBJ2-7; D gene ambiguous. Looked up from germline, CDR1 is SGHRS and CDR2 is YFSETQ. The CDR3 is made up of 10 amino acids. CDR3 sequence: CASSLVSEHF. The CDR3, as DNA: TGCGCCAGCAGCTTGGTCTCGGAACACTTC.

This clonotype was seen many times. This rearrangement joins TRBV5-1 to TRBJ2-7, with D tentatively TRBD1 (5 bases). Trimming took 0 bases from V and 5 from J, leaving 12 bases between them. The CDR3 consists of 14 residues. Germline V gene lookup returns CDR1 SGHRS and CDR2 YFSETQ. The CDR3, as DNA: TGCGCCAGCAGCTTGGTGCCAGGGTTGGACGAGCAGTACTTC. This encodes CASSLVPGLDEQYF. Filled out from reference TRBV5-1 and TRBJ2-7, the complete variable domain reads KAGVTQTPRYLIKTRGQQVTLSCSPISGHRSVSWYQQTPGQGLQFLFEYFSETQRNKGNFPGRFSGRQFSNSRSEMNVSTLELGDSALYLCASSLVPGLDEQYFGPGTRLTVT.

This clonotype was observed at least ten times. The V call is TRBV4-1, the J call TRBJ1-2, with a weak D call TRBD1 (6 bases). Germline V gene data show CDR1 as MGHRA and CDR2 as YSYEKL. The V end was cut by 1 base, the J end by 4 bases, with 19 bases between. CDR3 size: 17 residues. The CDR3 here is CASSQVLGIDRSYGYTF. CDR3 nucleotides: TGCGCCAGCAGCCAAGTTCTTGGAATAGACAGGAGCTATGGCTACACCTTC.

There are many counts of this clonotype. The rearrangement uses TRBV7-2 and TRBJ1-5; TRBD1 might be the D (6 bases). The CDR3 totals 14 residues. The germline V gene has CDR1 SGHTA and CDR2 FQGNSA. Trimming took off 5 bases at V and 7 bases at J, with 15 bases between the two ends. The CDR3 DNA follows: TGTGCCAGCAGCCCCACACCGGGGGCCCAGCCCCAGCATTTT. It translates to CASSPTPGAQPQHF. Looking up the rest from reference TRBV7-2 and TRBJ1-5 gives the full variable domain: GAGVSQSPSNKVTEKGKDVELRCDPISGHTALYWYRQSLGQGLEFLIYFQGNSAPDKSGLPSDRFSAERTGGSVSTLTIQRTQQEDSAVYLCASSPTPGAQPQHFGDGTRLSIL.

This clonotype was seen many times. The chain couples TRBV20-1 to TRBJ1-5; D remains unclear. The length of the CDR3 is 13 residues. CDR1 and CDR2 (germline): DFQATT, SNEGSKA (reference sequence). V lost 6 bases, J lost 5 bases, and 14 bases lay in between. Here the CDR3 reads CSANGRLDQPQHF. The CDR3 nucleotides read TGCAGTGCGAACGGACGCCTCGATCAGCCCCAGCATTTT.

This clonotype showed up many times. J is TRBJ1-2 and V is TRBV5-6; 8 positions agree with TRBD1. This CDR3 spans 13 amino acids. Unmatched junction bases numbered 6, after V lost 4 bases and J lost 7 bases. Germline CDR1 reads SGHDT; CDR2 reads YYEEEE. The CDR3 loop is CASSRRTGFGYTF. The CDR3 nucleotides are TGTGCCAGCAGCCGTCGGACAGGGTTTGGCTACACCTTC.

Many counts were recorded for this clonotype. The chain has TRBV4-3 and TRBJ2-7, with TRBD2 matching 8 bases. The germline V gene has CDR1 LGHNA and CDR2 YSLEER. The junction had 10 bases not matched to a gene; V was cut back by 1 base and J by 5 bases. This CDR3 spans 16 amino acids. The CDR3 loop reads CASSQGIAGIRDEQYF. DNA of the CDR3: TGCGCCAGCAGCCAAGGGATAGCGGGGATCAGGGACGAGCAGTACTTC.